Below, 14 T cell receptor delta chains from the same sample are listed, as sequenced in a study of gamma-delta T cells after stem cell transplantation. TCRdb reanalysed the RT-PCR reads via CATT. The sample comprises roughly 1,400 delta-chain clones, about 7.3% of which are singletons, and approximately 50% rests with the top ten. The source material was gamma-delta T cells. All receptors come from a human donor. It is not recorded whose cells these are; they may come from a transplant donor.

To note about this clone: A read error may account for a junction end that differs from germline. CDR3 nucleotides: TGTGCCTGTGGCACCGTGGGTGACACCGATAAGCTCATCTTT. It is translated as CACGTVGDTDKLIF. The chain links TRDV2 to TRDJ1; D unclear. The CDR3 spans 14 residues. The germline CDR1 and CDR2 sequences are GEAIGNYY and EKD.

This clone is labeled as large. Other DNA sequences in the sample encode the same CDR3. V usage is TRDV2 and J usage is TRDJ1; D possibly corresponds to TRDD3 (6 bases). With 1 base removed from V and 4 bases from J, the gap between germline ends came to 30 bases. Germline V gives CDR1 GEAIGNYY, CDR2 EKD. The CDR3 is made up of 20 amino acids. Here the CDR3 reads CACDTVGPKQARGGDDKLIF. The CDR3, as DNA: TGTGCCTGTGACACAGTCGGCCCAAAGCAAGCTCGTGGGGGCGACGATAAACTCATCTTT.

This clone is judged medium-sized (0.01 to 0.1%). Different DNA sequences within this sample yield the same CDR3. The J gene is TRDJ1, the V gene TRDV2, with 8 bases that match TRDD3. The ends lost 0 bases at V and 0 bases at J; junction bases unmatched: 23. There are 22 residues in the CDR3. CDR1 and CDR2 (germline): GEAIGNYY, EKD. This chain's CDR3 is CACDTVRSTGGPPYPYTDKLIF. The CDR3 DNA follows: TGTGCCTGTGACACCGTACGGAGTACTGGGGGCCCACCCTACCCGTACACCGATAAACTCATCTTT.

This clone was counted between two and nine times. TCRdb's entry gives the protein of a much larger clone, which mismatches this DNA's translation at residue 4, likely from a read error; the protein reported here is translated from the DNA. The V and J genes are TRDV2 and TRDJ1; 13 bases are a match to TRDD3. From germline, CDR1 is GEAIGNYY and CDR2 EKD. The CDR3 runs 19 residues. The CDR3 DNA reads as TGTGCCTGTAACACGATACTGGGGGATACGCCCTCCCACACCGATAAACTCATCTTT. This encodes CACNTILGDTPSHTDKLIF.

This clone was detected a few times. This DNA's translation and the protein TCRdb lists, from a much larger clone, do not match at residue 13, likely due to a read error; the protein shown is translated from the DNA. The chain combines TRDV2 with TRDJ1; a possible D gene is TRDD3 (5 bases). The CDR3 extends over 17 amino acids. The germline gives CDR1 GEAIGNYY, CDR2 EKD. The CDR3 sequence is CACDALGTEDDTNKLIF. CDR3 nucleotide sequence: TGTGCCTGTGACGCTTTGGGGACAGAGGACGACACCAATAAACTCATCTTT.

The sample holds a few counts of this clone. TCRdb's listed protein matches a much larger clone and diverges from this DNA's translation at residue 11, likely through a read error; the protein shown comes from the DNA. V is TRDV2 and J is TRDJ1, with 11 bases aligning to TRDD3. CDR3 length: 15 amino acids. Germline V CDR1 and CDR2: GEAIGNYY, EKD. CDR3 nucleotide sequence: TGTGCCTGTGACCTACTGGGGGATAACACCGTTAAACTCATCTTT. Its protein is CACDLLGDNTVKLIF.

This clone was picked up a small number of times. Only one base separates this from a far larger clonotype, so it likely reflects a read error. The same CDR3 arises from other DNA sequences in this sample as well. The chain employs TRDV2 and TRDJ1; perhaps TRDD3 as D (5 bases). This CDR3 region has 18 residues. The ends were cut back, 0 bases at V and 7 bases at J, with 26 bases in the middle. Looked up from germline, CDR1 is GEAIGNYY and CDR2 is EKD. The chain's CDR3 is CACDTVNSGTGGVGKLIF. The CDR3 bases are TGTGCCTGTGACACCGTTAATTCCGGCACTGGAGGGGTTGGTAAACTCATCTTT.

The chain uses TRDV2 and TRDJ2, with 9 positions matching TRDD3. This CDR3 region has 15 residues. V dropped 0 bases and J dropped 5; count of bases not matched to a gene: 3. Germline CDR1 GEAIGNYY, CDR2 EKD. CDR3 nucleotides: TGTGCCTGTGACACCGTCGGGGGATACACAGCACAACTCTTCTTT. Residues: CACDTVGGYTAQLFF.

The rearrangement links TRDV2 to TRDJ1; 9 nucleotides line up with TRDD3. The CDR3 runs to 17 residues. V lost 2 bases and J lost 1; bases outside the gene matches: 10. Per the germline V gene, CDR1 is GEAIGNYY and CDR2 is EKD. The CDR3 loop reads CACDKLGDAVRTDKLIF. The CDR3, as DNA: TGTGCCTGTGACAAGCTGGGGGATGCCGTACGCACCGATAAACTCATCTTT.

Of note for this clone: A far more abundant clone sits one base away, making this likely a read error. At the DNA level, this CDR3 is encoded by other sequences in the same sample as well. The rearrangement uses TRDV2 and TRDJ1; TRDD3 agrees at 10 bases. Germline-derived CDR1 and CDR2 are GEAIGNYY and EKD. CDR3 size: 17 residues. CDR3: CACDVLGDALYTDKLIF. CDR3 in DNA: TGCGCCTGTGACGTACTGGGGGATGCTTTGTACACCGATAAACTCATCTTT.

Details on this clone: A single base is all that separates this from a far larger clone, so a read error is likely. This sample includes further DNA sequences coding for the same CDR3. The rearrangement links TRDV2 to TRDJ1; D gene ambiguous. Trimming took 3 bases from V and 0 from J, leaving 13 bases between them. Germline V gene sequence: CDR1 GEAIGNYY, CDR2 EKD. CDR3 size: 15 residues. The CDR3 nucleotides read TGTGCCTGTGACCCCCTAGGTACGTACACCGATAAACTCATCTTT. Its translation: CACDPLGTYTDKLIF.

This clone has more than one count but fewer than ten. Compared with germline, one end of the junction differs, possibly owing to a read error. Other nucleotide sequences from this sample produce the same CDR3. This chain links TRDV2 with TRDJ1, with 13 bases identical to TRDD3. Per the germline V gene, CDR1 is GEAIGNYY and CDR2 is EKD. The CDR3 totals 19 residues. CDR3: CACDIIRTGGYAVPDKLIF. The CDR3 nucleotides are TGTGCCTGCGACATCATACGTACTGGGGGATACGCGGTACCCGATAAACTCATCTTT.

On this clone: A far bigger clonotype differs at one base, so this is likely a read error. The sample holds other DNA sequences that translate to the same CDR3. The V gene is TRDV2, the J gene TRDJ1; perhaps TRDD3 as D (6 bases). There are 17 residues in the CDR3. Per the germline V gene, CDR1 is GEAIGNYY and CDR2 is EKD. Trimming stripped 2 bases from V and 0 bases from J, with 18 bases between. CDR3 region: CACDKLGDTRYTDKLIF. Written as DNA, the CDR3 is TGTGCCTGTGACAAATTGGGAGATACGCGGTACACCGATAAACTCATCTTT.

In this sample, this clone is medium-sized (0.01 to 0.1%). The gene calls are TRDV2 and TRDJ1, with TRDD3 matching over 13 bases. This CDR3 is 15 amino acids long. Germline lookup yields CDR1 GEAIGNYY and CDR2 EKD. Germline trimming cut 4 bases from V and 11 bases from J; bases unmatched to any gene: 12. The CDR3 nucleotides are TGTGCCTGTGATAACCTTGTACTGGGGGATACGGAGCTCATCTTT. This codes for CACDNLVLGDTELIF.